The 12 T cell receptor beta chains listed next were all sequenced from one sample in a study of vaccination effects on CD4 cells after COVID-19. Which antigens these TCRs recognize remains unknown. Sequencing was preceded by expansion of antigen-specific CD4+ T cells with viral peptide pools in the ViraFEST assay. Subsequent to a culture period of more than 8 days, CD4+ T cells were isolated. The participants, recipients of two vaccine doses, got either BNT162b2 or mRNA-1273. Here immunoSEQ multiplex PCR was the method, and the copy in TCRdb shows in-frame clones only, minus some. The repertoire holds some 30,000 clones, around 67% seen once, with more than 12% in the top ten. The source was CD4+ T cells from PBMCs cultured with HCoV-229E spike peptides, collected after COVID-19 vaccination. Receptors originate from a human donor who received a COVID-19 vaccine.

Only one count was recorded for this clone. The chain has TRBV7-8 and TRBJ2-3, with TRBD2 as a possible D gene (6 bases). V dropped 3 bases and J dropped 1 base, with 11 bases sitting between them. Germline values: CDR1 SGHVS, CDR2 FQNEAQ. The CDR3 contains 15 residues. DNA for the CDR3: TGTGCCAGCAGCTTCAGACTAGATGGCACAGATACGCAGTATTTT. It encodes CASSFRLDGTDTQYF.

The V gene is TRBV27, the J gene TRBJ2-6; D ambiguous. V was pared by 3 bases and J by 0 bases, with 3 bases between. CDR3 length equals 14 residues. Germline CDR1 MNHEY, CDR2 SMNVEV (reference sequence). The CDR3, as DNA: TGTGCCAGCAGTTTTAGCTCTGGGGCCAACGTCCTGACTTTC. It is translated as CASSFSSGANVLTF.

The chain links TRBV3-1 (or the pseudogene TRBV3-2) to TRBJ2-7; 15 bases align to TRBD2. CDR3 length equals 15 residues. Trimming at V came to 5 bases and at J to 7 bases, leaving 6 bases not matched to a gene. Germline CDR1 LGHDT, CDR2 YNNKEL (reference sequence). The CDR3 DNA follows: TGTGCCAGCAGCGATGCTGGGACTAGCGGGAGGGAGCAGTACTTC. This encodes CASSDAGTSGREQYF.

The genes are TRBV20-1 and TRBJ1-1; the D gene is possibly TRBD1 (5 bases). V gave up 4 bases and J gave up 4 bases, with 13 bases separating them. In germline, CDR1 is DFQATT, CDR2 SNEGSKA (reference sequence). The CDR3 consists of 13 residues. The CDR3: CSANENTGTEAFF. The CDR3 DNA follows: TGCAGTGCTAATGAAAACACAGGCACTGAAGCTTTCTTT.

The rearrangement uses TRBV5-1 and TRBJ2-1; the match to TRBD1 covers 9 bases. The CDR3 is 16 residues long. The J segment lost 5 bases and the V segment lost 3 bases, leaving 9 bases of the junction unmatched. Germline V gene data show CDR1 as SGHRS and CDR2 as YFSETQ. The CDR3 region is CASSSSGTGPNNEQFF. The CDR3 coding sequence is TGCGCCAGCAGCTCCTCCGGGACAGGGCCCAACAATGAGCAGTTCTTC.

This sequence joins TRBV3-1 (or the pseudogene TRBV3-2) and TRBJ1-3, with 8 bases that match TRBD1. Germline values: CDR1 LGHDT, CDR2 YNNKEL (reference sequence). This CDR3 spans 14 amino acids. V trimming: 2 bases; J trimming: 7 bases; junction bases outside the gene matches: 4. CDR3 region: CASSQQGAWNTIYF. The CDR3 DNA is TGTGCCAGCAGCCAACAGGGGGCTTGGAACACCATATATTTT.

The V call is TRBV6-5, the J call TRBJ2-5; 14 bases align to TRBD2. The CDR3 is 14 amino acids. The V gene end was trimmed by 8 bases and the J gene end by 6 bases; junction bases not matched to a gene: 5. The germline gives CDR1 MNHEY, CDR2 SVGAGI. The CDR3 DNA reads as TGTGCCAGCTCCGGGACTAGCGGGAGCAAGACCCAGTACTTC. It encodes CASSGTSGSKTQYF.

By share, this clone counts as medium-sized. This chain joins TRBV18 and TRBJ2-3; perhaps TRBD2 as D (6 bases). This CDR3 is 16 amino acids long. V was pared by 0 bases and J by 2 bases, with 12 bases between. Germline-derived CDR1 and CDR2 are KGHSH and LQKENI. The CDR3 sequence: CASSPPGGGATDTQYF. CDR3 nucleotide sequence: TGTGCCAGCTCACCACCGGGGGGTGGGGCCACAGATACGCAGTATTTT.

The chain employs TRBV6-5 and TRBJ1-2; TRBD1 matches 11 bases. The CDR3 extends over 15 amino acids. With 4 bases clipped from V and 7 bases from J, the junction kept 8 bases outside the gene matches. Germline values: CDR1 MNHEY, CDR2 SVGAGI. This chain's CDR3 is CASSSWTGGVGGYTF. The CDR3 DNA reads TGTGCCAGCAGTTCCTGGACAGGGGGCGTCGGTGGCTACACCTTC.

The rearrangement joins TRBV5-5 to TRBJ2-5, with 8 bases identical to TRBD1. The CDR3 totals 14 residues. CDR1 is SGHKS, CDR2 YYEKEE, per germline (reference sequence). V dropped 3 bases and J dropped 5; count of bases not matched to a gene: 6. The CDR3, as DNA: TGTGCCAGCAGCTCTGGACAGGGACAGGAGACCCAGTACTTC. It yields the protein CASSSGQGQETQYF.

This chain uses TRBV5-1 with TRBJ2-5, with D possibly being TRBD1 or TRBD2 (6 bases each). Trimming left V 4 bases short and J 1 base short, with 14 bases between. The CDR3 totals 15 residues. Germline V CDR1 and CDR2: SGHRS, YFSETQ. In DNA form, the CDR3 reads TGCGCCAGCAGCCTCGAGGGGGGTTCCCAAGAGACCCAGTACTTC. Translating it yields CASSLEGGSQETQYF.

The rearrangement links TRBV7-7 to TRBJ2-5; maybe TRBD2 (5 bases). There are 15 residues in the CDR3. Germline V gene lookup returns CDR1 SSHAT and CDR2 FNYEAQ (reference sequence). V dropped 5 bases and J dropped 0 bases, with 13 bases sitting between them. The CDR3 DNA reads TGTGCCAGCAGCACCGGACGGAGGTACCAAGAGACCCAGTACTTC. Protein sequence: CASSTGRRYQETQYF.